The 23 T cell receptor beta chains given below trace back to one sample, sequenced in a study of cytomegalovirus exposure and HLA in healthy donors. PCR amplification relied on 60 Vbeta primers (plus 13 Jbeta primers). Some clones are missing from TCRdb's copy, which holds only in-frame ones; the method was immunoSEQ multiplex PCR. The sample carries some 200,000 clones, approximately 84% recorded once. Sequencing input: PBMCs. These receptors came from a woman between 45 and 60 years old in good health and CMV-seropositive.

The chain employs TRBV28 and TRBJ1-5; 10 nucleotides line up with TRBD1. The CDR3 runs 14 residues. V shed 8 bases, J shed 2 bases, and the junction held 3 bases outside the gene matches. Germline CDR1 MDHEN, CDR2 SYDVKM. CDR3 region: CASGGQGGNQPQHF. The CDR3 DNA follows: TGTGCCAGCGGTGGACAGGGGGGCAATCAGCCCCAGCATTTT.

CDR3 nucleotide sequence: TGTGCCAGTAGTCTCCGGGACAGGAAACCCATCGAGGGGGGACGGCGCTATGGCTACACCTTC. This sequence encodes CASSLRDRKPIEGGRRYGYTF. V and J are TRBV19 and TRBJ1-2; 8 bases align to TRBD1. The CDR3 length is 21 residues. The V segment lost 5 bases and the J segment 4 bases; nucleotides outside the gene matches: 27. Germline V CDR1 and CDR2: LNHDA, SQIVND (reference sequence).

The CDR3 protein is CASSPYRGGRSYNSPLHF. The CDR3 DNA sequence: TGTGCCAGCAGCCCTTACCGGGGGGGAAGGTCCTATAATTCACCCCTCCACTTT. The chain carries TRBV7-6 and TRBJ1-6; maybe TRBD1 (5 bases). V lost 5 bases, J lost 1 base, and 18 bases lay in between. This CDR3 has 18 amino acids. The V gene's germline CDR1 is SGHVS and CDR2 FNYEAQ.

In its sample, this clone was seen a few times. The chain links TRBV19 to TRBJ2-1; 8 bases line up with TRBD2. The trim removed 0 bases at V and 7 bases at J, leaving 14 bases unmatched. Germline-derived CDR1 and CDR2 are LNHDA and SQIVND (reference sequence). The CDR3 contains 18 residues. In DNA form, the CDR3 reads TGTGCCAGTAGTATAGATCAGTATGTAGCGGGGACCGGAAATGAGCAGTTCTTC. The encoded protein is CASSIDQYVAGTGNEQFF.

The rearrangement links TRBV10-3 to TRBJ2-3; 10 nucleotides match TRBD1. This CDR3 is built from 15 residues. V lost 5 bases and J lost 1; bases outside the gene matches: 3. In germline, CDR1 is ENHRY, CDR2 SYGVKD. Written as DNA, the CDR3 is TGTGCCATCAGTACCGGGACAGGGGGCACAGATACGCAGTATTTT. Translation: CAISTGTGGTDTQYF.

This clone was observed a few times. V usage is TRBV5-6 and J usage is TRBJ1-1, with D possibly being TRBD1 (5 bases). This CDR3 region has 12 residues. The germline gives CDR1 SGHDT, CDR2 YYEEEE. The germline V and J ends were trimmed by 3 bases and 8 bases, with 11 bases remaining between them. Here the CDR3 reads CASSSRQLEAFF. CDR3 coding DNA: TGTGCCAGCAGCTCCCGACAGTTAGAAGCTTTCTTT.

The V call is TRBV12-5, the J call TRBJ1-2, with 7 bases aligning to TRBD1. Germline CDR1 is LGHNT and CDR2 is FRNRAP. The CDR3 runs to 13 residues. With 6 bases clipped from V and 4 bases from J, the junction kept 5 bases outside the gene matches. CDR3 nucleotides: TGTGCTAGTGGCCCTGGGACAGCCTATGGCTACACCTTC. It specifies CASGPGTAYGYTF.

This chain connects TRBV7-9 to TRBJ2-7, with TRBD2 identical over 9 bases. Per germline, CDR1 SEHNR and CDR2 FQNEAQ (reference sequence). The CDR3 totals 15 residues. With 5 bases clipped from V and 0 bases from J, the junction kept 5 bases outside the gene matches. This CDR3 is CASSRGGASSYEQYF. In nucleotides, the CDR3 is TGTGCCAGCAGCCGCGGGGGGGCGAGCTCCTACGAGCAGTACTTC.

This chain links TRBV20-1 with TRBJ2-5, with D unresolved. Germline CDR1 reads DFQATT; CDR2 reads SNEGSKA (reference sequence). The CDR3 loop spans 10 amino acids. Between the trimmed V and J ends, which lost 7 bases and 2 bases, there was a span of 5 bases. The CDR3 nucleotides read TGCAGTGTCCTACAAGAGACCCAGTACTTC. Protein sequence: CSVLQETQYF.

A word on this clone: A read error may account for a junction end that differs from germline. The sample contains more than one DNA sequence encoding this CDR3. The rearrangement uses TRBV7-9 and TRBJ1-4; no firm D call. CDR3 size: 15 residues. CDR1 and CDR2 (germline): SEHNR, FQNEAQ (reference sequence). The CDR3 coding sequence is TGTGCCAGCAGCTTAGGAGTGGGTGGAGACGAAAAGCTGTTTTTT. Translating it yields CASSLGVGGDEKLFF.

This clone was found a few times. This sequence joins TRBV7-6 and TRBJ2-3, with TRBD2 matching 13 bases. CDR1 and CDR2 from the germline V gene are SGHVS and FNYEAQ. This CDR3 is 18 amino acids long. The J segment lost 2 bases and the V segment lost 1 base, leaving 6 bases of the junction unmatched. DNA of the CDR3: TGTGCCAGCAGCTTAGTTGGGACTAGCGGGGCAATCACAGATACGCAGTATTTT. It translates to CASSLVGTSGAITDTQYF.

The chain recombines TRBV18 with TRBJ2-1; the match to TRBD2 covers 10 bases. The length of the CDR3 is 15 residues. Germline V gene data show CDR1 as KGHSH and CDR2 as LQKENI. The V and J ends lost 3 bases and 5 bases, in that order; junction bases with no gene match: 4. In DNA, the CDR3 is TGTGCCAGCTCACCCGGGACTAGCGCAAACAATGAGCAGTTCTTC. Its translation is CASSPGTSANNEQFF.

This sequence joins TRBV5-6 and TRBJ2-5, with 10 positions matching TRBD2. The junction had 7 bases not matched to a gene; V was cut back by 2 bases and J by 6 bases. The CDR3 has 15 amino acids. Germline CDR1 reads SGHDT; CDR2 reads YYEEEE. CDR3 in DNA: TGTGCCAGCAGCTTCCAGCGGGGGGGCATCCAGACCCAGTACTTC. Translating it yields CASSFQRGGIQTQYF.

This chain connects TRBV7-8 to TRBJ2-7; 10 bases agree with TRBD1. V shed 2 bases and J 4 bases; nucleotides not matched to a gene: 8. The germline V gene encodes CDR1 SGHVS and CDR2 FQNEAQ. The CDR3 loop spans 16 amino acids. In DNA form, the CDR3 reads TGTGCCAGCAGCTTAAGACCGGGACAGGGGTCGTACGAGCAGTACTTC. Amino acid sequence: CASSLRPGQGSYEQYF. The variable domain in full, with the rest retrieved from reference TRBV7-8 and TRBJ2-7, is GAGVSQSPRYKVAKRGQDVALRCDPISGHVSLFWYQQALGQGPEFLTYFQNEAQLDKSGLPSDRFFAERPEGSVSTLKIQRTQQEDSAVYLCASSLRPGQGSYEQYFGPGTRLTVT.

V usage is TRBV11-1 and J usage is TRBJ2-3, with 9 positions matching TRBD1. Germline assignment: CDR1 SGHAT and CDR2 FQDESV (reference sequence). Losses at the gene ends were 1 base for V and 7 bases for J; bases not matched to a gene: 3. This CDR3 is built from 14 residues. The chain's CDR3 is CASSLGQGDHTQYF. CDR3 nucleotides: TGTGCCAGCAGCTTAGGACAGGGGGACCATACGCAGTATTTT.

This clone has a handful of counts. The chain is built from TRBV6-1 and TRBJ2-7; a weak D match, TRBD1 (6 bases). Germline V lookup: CDR1 MNHNS, CDR2 SASEGT. The CDR3 contains 13 residues. Trimming pared 5 bases from V and 6 bases from J, leaving 14 bases between. CDR3 protein: CASSRTQGREQYF. The CDR3 DNA is TGTGCCAGCAGTCGCACACAGGGACGCGAGCAGTACTTC.

The gene calls are TRBV5-1 and TRBJ2-2; 7 bases line up with TRBD2. Germline values: CDR1 SGHRS, CDR2 YFSETQ. V gave up 0 bases and J gave up 4 bases; unmatched junction bases: 3. The CDR3 consists of 15 residues. The CDR3 coding sequence is TGCGCCAGCAGCTTGGTAAGCGGGATCACCGGGGAGCTGTTTTTT. Its translation is CASSLVSGITGELFF.

As regards this clone: The junction and the germline gene differ at one end; a read error may be behind it. The chain couples TRBV5-4 to TRBJ1-2, with TRBD1 matching over 7 bases. Germline CDR1 SGHNT, CDR2 YYREEE (reference sequence). The CDR3 length is 13 residues. The CDR3: CASSQGGVYGYTF. For the CDR3, the DNA is TGCGCCAGCAGCCAGGGGGGAGTCTATGGCTACACCTTC.

The chain uses TRBV6-6 and TRBJ2-7; TRBD2 aligns across 7 bases. Germline-derived CDR1 and CDR2 are MNHNY and SVGAGI (reference sequence). V shed 5 bases and J 2 bases; nucleotides not matched to a gene: 12. The CDR3 sequence is 16 residues long. The CDR3 spells CASSPPARRGAYEQYF. The DNA of the CDR3 is TGTGCCAGCAGTCCCCCGGCCCGTCGGGGGGCCTACGAGCAGTACTTC.

The V call is TRBV6-4, the J call TRBJ2-7; the match to TRBD1 covers 8 bases. The CDR3 is made up of 18 amino acids. J lost 2 bases, V lost 7 bases, and 19 bases had no gene match. Germline values: CDR1 MRHNA, CDR2 SNTAGT. The CDR3 spells CASTYYPGTGLPAYEQYF. As DNA, the CDR3 is TGTGCCAGCACCTACTACCCCGGGACAGGCTTGCCCGCCTACGAGCAGTACTTC.

CDR3 nucleotides: TGCGCCAGCAGGGGGACAGGGGTCATCTATGGCTACACCTTC. Its translation: CASRGTGVIYGYTF. V gene TRBV5-1 combines with J gene TRBJ1-2, with 10 bases that match TRBD1. The length of the CDR3 is 14 residues. The junction had 5 bases not matched to a gene; V was cut back by 5 bases and J by 4 bases. In germline, CDR1 is SGHRS, CDR2 YFSETQ.

V and J are TRBV28 and TRBJ1-4; 7 bases map to TRBD1. The germline V gene encodes CDR1 MDHEN and CDR2 SYDVKM. The ends lost 4 bases at V and 14 bases at J; junction bases unmatched: 13. This CDR3 is built from 14 residues. The CDR3 region has the DNA TGTGCCAGCAGTTCAGGGGGGACGGACCAATTGCTGTTTTTT. Translating it yields CASSSGGTDQLLFF. The whole variable domain, filled in from reference TRBV28 and TRBJ1-4, reads DVKVTQSSRYLVKRTGEKVFLECVQDMDHENMFWYRQDPGLGLRLIYFSYDVKMKEKGDIPEGYSVSREKKERFSLILESASTNQTSMYLCASSSGGTDQLLFFGSGTQLSVL.

This clone is a singleton in its sample. The chain recombines TRBV9 with TRBJ2-6, with 8 bases identical to TRBD2. Trimming removed 2 bases from V and 1 base from J; junction bases left unmatched: 2. Germline CDR1 SGDLS, CDR2 YYNGEE. This CDR3 region has 16 residues. The CDR3 coding sequence is TGTGCCAGCAGCGTCGGGGGGGAATCTGGGGCCAACGTCCTGACTTTC. Its protein is CASSVGGESGANVLTF.